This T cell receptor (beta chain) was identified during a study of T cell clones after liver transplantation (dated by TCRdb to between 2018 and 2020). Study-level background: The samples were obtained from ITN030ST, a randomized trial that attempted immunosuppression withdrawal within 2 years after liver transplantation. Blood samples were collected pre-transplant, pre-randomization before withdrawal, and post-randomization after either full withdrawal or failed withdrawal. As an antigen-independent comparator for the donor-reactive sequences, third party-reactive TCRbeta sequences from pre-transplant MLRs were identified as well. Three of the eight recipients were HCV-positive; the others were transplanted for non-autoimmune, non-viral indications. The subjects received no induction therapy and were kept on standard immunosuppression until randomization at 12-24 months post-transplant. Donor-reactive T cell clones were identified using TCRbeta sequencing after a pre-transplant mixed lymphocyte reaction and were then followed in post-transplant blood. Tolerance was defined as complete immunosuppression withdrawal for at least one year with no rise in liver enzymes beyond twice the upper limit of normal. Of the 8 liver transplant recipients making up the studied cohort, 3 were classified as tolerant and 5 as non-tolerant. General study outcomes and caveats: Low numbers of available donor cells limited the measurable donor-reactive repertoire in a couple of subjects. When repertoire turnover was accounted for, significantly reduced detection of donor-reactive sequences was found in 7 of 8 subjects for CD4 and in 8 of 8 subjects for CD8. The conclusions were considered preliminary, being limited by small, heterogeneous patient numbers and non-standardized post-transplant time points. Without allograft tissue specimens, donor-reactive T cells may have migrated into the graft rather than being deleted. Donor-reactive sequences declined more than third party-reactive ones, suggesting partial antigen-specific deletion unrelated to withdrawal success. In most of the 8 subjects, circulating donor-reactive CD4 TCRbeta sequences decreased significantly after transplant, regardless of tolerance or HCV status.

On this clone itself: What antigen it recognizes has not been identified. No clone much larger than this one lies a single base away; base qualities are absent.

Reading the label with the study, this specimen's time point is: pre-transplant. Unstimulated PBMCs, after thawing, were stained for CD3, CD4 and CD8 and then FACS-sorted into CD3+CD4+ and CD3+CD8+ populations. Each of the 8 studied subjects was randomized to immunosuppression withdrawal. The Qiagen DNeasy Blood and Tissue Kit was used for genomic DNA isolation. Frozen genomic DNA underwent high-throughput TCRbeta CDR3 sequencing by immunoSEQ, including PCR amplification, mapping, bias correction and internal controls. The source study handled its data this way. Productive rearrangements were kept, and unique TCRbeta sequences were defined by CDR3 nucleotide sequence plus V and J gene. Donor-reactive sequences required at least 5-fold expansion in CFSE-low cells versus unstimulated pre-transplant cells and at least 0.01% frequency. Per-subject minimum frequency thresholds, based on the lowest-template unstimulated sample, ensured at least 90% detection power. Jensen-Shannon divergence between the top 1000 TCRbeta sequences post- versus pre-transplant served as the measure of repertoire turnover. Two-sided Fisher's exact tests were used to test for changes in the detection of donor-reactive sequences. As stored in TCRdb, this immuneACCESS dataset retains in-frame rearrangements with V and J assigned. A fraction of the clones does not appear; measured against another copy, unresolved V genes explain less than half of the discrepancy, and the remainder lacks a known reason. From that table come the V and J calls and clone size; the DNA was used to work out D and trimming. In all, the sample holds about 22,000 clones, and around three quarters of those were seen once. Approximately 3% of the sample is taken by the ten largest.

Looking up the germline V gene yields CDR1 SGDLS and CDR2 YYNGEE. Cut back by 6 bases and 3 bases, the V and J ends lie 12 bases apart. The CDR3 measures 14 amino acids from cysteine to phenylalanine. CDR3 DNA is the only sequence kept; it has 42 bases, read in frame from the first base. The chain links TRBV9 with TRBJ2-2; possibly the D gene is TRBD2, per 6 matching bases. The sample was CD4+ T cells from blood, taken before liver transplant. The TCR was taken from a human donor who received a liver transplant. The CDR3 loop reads CASNGGQYTGELFF. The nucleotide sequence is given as TGTGCCAGCAACGGAGGGCAGTACACCGGGGAGCTGTTTTTT.